The source of this T cell receptor beta chain is a study of cytotoxic CD8 clonotypes in ibrutinib-treated CLL. Broader study findings: Having risen at ibrutinib response, clonality had fallen back toward baseline by progression.

As regards this clone: Its antigen is currently unknown.

From germline, CDR1 is LNHDA and CDR2 SQIVND (reference sequence). This CDR3 has 13 amino acids. With V trimmed by 7 bases and J by 2 bases, 2 bases remained unmatched. Depths of 1 in 200,000 to 1 in 1 million T cells were the sequencing target. The table came from immunoSEQ multiplex PCR; TCRdb's copy has only in-frame clones and leaves some out. The data hold about 150,000 clones, with more than 75% observed a single time. The sample was PBMCs, taken after 24 months of ibrutinib treatment. This TCR derives from a human donor with chronic lymphocytic leukemia. The V and J genes are TRBV19 and TRBJ1-5, with 7 bases aligning to TRBD1. This CDR3 reads CASNGQGNQPQHF. As DNA, the CDR3 is TGTGCCAGTAACGGACAGGGCAATCAGCCCCAGCATTTT.